This T cell receptor beta chain was identified in a study of blood T cell repertoires in COVID-19 (dated by TCRdb to the early 2020s). Background for the entire study: Samples covering the acute and convalescent phases of COVID-19 were provided by collaborators in the United States, Italy and Spain. The prospective study material was composed of cDNA or gDNA derived from T cells, B-cell-depleted T cells, or PBMCs. Deeply sampled blood TCRbeta repertoires from subjects exposed to, actively infected with, or recovered from COVID-19 were included in the dataset. The repertoires were released in a freely available public database meant as a resource for research on the immune response to SARS-CoV-2. Samples came from the ongoing ImmuneRACE study (first 160 participants) plus 1,254 subjects from 6 global collaborators. Sample metadata almost always included a de-identified subject ID, COVID-19 status, age in years and sex. Where available, HLA class I and class II types were obtained from metadata supplied by the sample provider rather than from assay-based typing.

Taken from the germline V gene (reference sequence), the CDR1 and CDR2 loops are SGHNT and YYREEE. V is clipped by 0 bases and J by 0 bases, and the sequence between their germline boundaries is 10 bases long. The CDR3 sequence holds 15 residues, the cysteine and phenylalanine included. The retained sequence is limited to the CDR3, 45 bases, with the frame set at the first base. This clone has just one count. There is no known antigen for this receptor. No much larger clone exists at a distance of one base, and base qualities are not known. Whole blood was collected in K2EDTA tubes by collaborating institutions according to the institutions' own protocols. For TCRbeta analysis, collaborators shipped samples as frozen whole blood, isolated PBMCs, or DNA extracted from either of those sample types. The paper as a whole reports these results and caveats: The amount of clinical and demographic metadata varied by source and participant and was provided uncurated.

TCRbeta CDR3 regions were amplified from genomic DNA by means of the immunoSEQ Assay, a bias-controlled multiplex PCR. Per the authors' processing: The number of nucleated cells in each sample was estimated from the amplification of reference gene primers within the assay. Sequence reads were collapsed and filtered to measure the absolute abundance of every unique TCRbeta CDR3 rearrangement. For each sample, productive Simpson clonality was calculated as the square root of Simpson's diversity index over productive rearrangements. This immuneACCESS table, as held by TCRdb, lists in-frame sequences with V and J called but not all clones. Of the missing ones, under half trace to an unresolved V gene in checked studies; the others have no known cause. From that table come the V and J calls and clone size; the DNA was used to work out D and trimming. This sample comprises over 45,000 clones, roughly nine tenths of them detected only once. The top ten hold approximately 30% of the sample.

Sequenced sample: peripheral blood. This clonotype was obtained from an elderly woman with acute or convalescent COVID-19. The sequence is built from TRBV5-4 and TRBJ2-7, with a tentative D gene TRBD1 over 6 matching bases. The CDR3 protein is CASSLEQGPSYEQYF. In nucleotides, the sequence is TGTGCCAGCAGCTTGGAACAGGGCCCCTCCTACGAGCAGTACTTC.